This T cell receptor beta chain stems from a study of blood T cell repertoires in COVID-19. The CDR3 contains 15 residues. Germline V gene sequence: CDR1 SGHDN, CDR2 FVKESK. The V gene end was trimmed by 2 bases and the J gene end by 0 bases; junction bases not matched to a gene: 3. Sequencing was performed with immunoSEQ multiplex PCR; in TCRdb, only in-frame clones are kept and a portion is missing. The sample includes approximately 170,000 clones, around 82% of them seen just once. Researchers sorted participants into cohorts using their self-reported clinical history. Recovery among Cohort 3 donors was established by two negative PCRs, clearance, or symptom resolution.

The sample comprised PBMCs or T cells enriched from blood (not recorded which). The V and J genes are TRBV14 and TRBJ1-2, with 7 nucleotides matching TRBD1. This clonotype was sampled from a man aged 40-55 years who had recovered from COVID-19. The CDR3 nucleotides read TGTGCCAGCAGCCAAACGACAGGGACTAACTATGGCTACACCTTC. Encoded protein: CASSQTTGTNYGYTF.